This TCR beta chain emerged from a study of graft-versus-host responses after intestinal transplantation. Study as a whole: Anti-thymocyte globulin served as induction for all recipients, who then took tacrolimus and steroids for about 3 years. Study findings and constraints: Some patients had graft-donor T cell macrochimerism, and their allografts showed high graft-versus-host to host-versus-graft clonal ratios. GvH clones occurred in recipient marrow; some first appeared in ileum or blood.

Data came from immunoSEQ multiplex PCR; TCRdb stores just in-frame clones and leaves some out. The sample includes under 150,000 clones, approximately 95% of them seen just once. CDR1 is SEHNR, CDR2 FQNEAQ, per germline (reference sequence). This CDR3 comprises 15 residues. V was clipped by 2 bases and J by 5 bases; unmatched bases: 6. Details on this clone: The antigen remains undetermined.

The sequencing used unstimulated CD8+ T cells sorted from spleen or lymph node cells, collected before intestinal transplant. V is TRBV7-9 and J is TRBJ2-7, with 10 bases lining up with TRBD2. This receptor was obtained from a human donor who received an intestinal transplant. In nucleotides, the CDR3 is TGTGCCAGCAGCTTACAAGCGGGAGGGCCGGACGAGCAGTACTTC. Translating gives CASSLQAGGPDEQYF. The whole variable domain, filled in from reference TRBV7-9 and TRBJ2-7, reads DTGVSQNPRHKITKRGQNVTFRCDPISEHNRLYWYRQTLGQGPEFLTYFQNEAQLEKSRLLSDRFSAERPKGSFSTLEIQRTEQGDSAMYLCASSLQAGGPDEQYFGPGTRLTVT.